The source of this T cell receptor (beta chain) is a study of patients with pleural tuberculosis. This CDR3 contains 15 residues. Trimming pared 1 base from V and 4 bases from J, leaving 14 bases between. Germline values: CDR1 SGHDN, CDR2 FVKESK. At least ten counts were recorded for this clonotype. TCRdb redid the calling of the reads with MiXCR, one entry per CDR3 protein. The sample yields nearly 30,000 distinct CDR3 sequences, 15% to 20% seen once. The receptor was isolated from a human donor with pleural tuberculosis. Specimen: peripheral blood. The V gene is TRBV14, the J gene TRBJ2-7; D gene unclear. CDR3 sequence reads: CASSQGRQPLYEQYF. The CDR3 DNA follows: TGTGCCAGCAGCCAAGGGCGTCAGCCTTTATACGAGCAGTACTTC. Using reference TRBV14 and TRBJ2-7 for the parts outside the CDR3, the full variable domain is EAGVTQFPSHSVIEKGQTVTLRCDPISGHDNLYWYRRVMGKEIKFLLHFVKESKQDESGMPNNRFLAERTGGTYSTLKVQPAELEDSGVYFCASSQGRQPLYEQYFGPGTRLTVT.